One and the same sample provided the 14 T cell receptor beta chains below, sequenced in a study of blood T cell repertoires in COVID-19. Profiled with immunoSEQ multiplex PCR; TCRdb holds only in-frame clones, not every one. The sample yields some 38,000 clones, about 85% seen once. The source material was peripheral blood. These receptors originate from a man in his 60s with active or convalescent COVID-19.

The V and J genes are TRBV4-2 and TRBJ1-6; D is unclear. The V gene lost 6 bases and the J gene lost 13 bases, with 19 bases spanning the gap. The CDR3 loop spans 14 amino acids. Germline V gene sequence: CDR1 LGHNA, CDR2 YNFKEQ. CDR3 nucleotide sequence: TGTGCCAGCAGTCCGACTGAAGATAAGCGCCCCCTCCACTTT. Its protein product is CASSPTEDKRPLHF.

This sequence joins TRBV6-6 and TRBJ1-4; TRBD1 agrees at 8 bases. This CDR3 region has 13 residues. V lost 2 bases, J lost 8 bases, and 1 base stayed unmatched. Germline CDR1 is MNHNY and CDR2 is SVGAGI (reference sequence). The CDR3 region is CASSYRTGEKLFF. Here the CDR3 DNA reads TGTGCCAGCAGTTACCGGACAGGGGAAAAACTGTTTTTT.

CDR3 coding DNA: TGTGCCAGCAGCTTACCCGGGACAGGGGATGGTCCTGAGCAGTTCTTC. Translation gives CASSLPGTGDGPEQFF. The rearrangement links TRBV13 to TRBJ2-1, with 10 nucleotides matching TRBD1. The germline V gene has CDR1 PRHDT and CDR2 FYEKMQ (reference sequence). CDR3 length: 16 amino acids. Trimming removed 2 bases from V and 9 bases from J; junction bases left unmatched: 10.

The chain recombines TRBV6-1 with TRBJ1-2; 10 positions agree with TRBD1. The junction had 12 bases not matched to a gene; V was cut back by 4 bases and J by 4 bases. The CDR3 totals 17 residues. The germline V gene encodes CDR1 MNHNS and CDR2 SASEGT. The CDR3 protein is CASSGTGTGAPVYGYTF. CDR3 DNA sequence: TGTGCCAGCAGTGGAACCGGGACAGGGGCGCCGGTCTATGGCTACACCTTC.

This clone was recorded only once. The rearrangement links TRBV5-1 to TRBJ1-1; the D gene is possibly TRBD1 (5 bases). The CDR3 is 16 residues long. Trimming cost V 0 bases and J 1 base, with 13 bases left between them. Germline V CDR1 and CDR2: SGHRS, YFSETQ. This CDR3 is CASSLAPGQSNTEAFF. In DNA, the CDR3 is TGCGCCAGCAGCTTGGCCCCAGGACAATCGAACACTGAAGCTTTCTTT.

The rearrangement links TRBV2 to TRBJ2-5; weak D call: TRBD2 (6 bases). This CDR3 has 16 residues. Germline V CDR1 and CDR2: SNHLY, FYNNEI. Trimming left V 7 bases short and J 5 bases short, with 23 bases between. The CDR3 sequence: CASTGMEGLAGETQYF. The DNA for the CDR3 is TGTGCCAGCACGGGGATGGAGGGCCTGGCAGGGGAGACCCAGTACTTC.

The V gene is TRBV5-6, the J gene TRBJ1-1; 9 bases map to TRBD1. Trimming cost V 3 bases and J 11 bases; bases outside gene matches: 17. There are 16 residues in the CDR3. Germline V gene data show CDR1 as SGHDT and CDR2 as YYEEEE. The CDR3 nucleotides read TGTGCCAGCAGCTGGAACCGGGACAGGGATCGGTTGAGGGCTTTCTTT. Encoded protein: CASSWNRDRDRLRAFF. The entire variable domain, with the rest obtained from reference TRBV5-6 and TRBJ1-1, is as follows: DAGVTQSPTHLIKTRGQQVTLRCSPKSGHDTVSWYQQALGQGPQFIFQYYEEEERQRGNFPDRFSGHQFPNYSSELNVNALLLGDSALYLCASSWNRDRDRLRAFFGQGTRLTVV.

The CDR3 DNA follows: TGCGCCAGCAGCTTGGGGGGCAACTATGGCTACACCTTC. The encoded protein is CASSLGGNYGYTF. This chain connects TRBV5-1 to TRBJ1-2; a possible D gene is TRBD1 (5 bases). With 0 bases removed from V and 2 bases from J, the gap between germline ends came to 5 bases. CDR1 and CDR2 (germline): SGHRS, YFSETQ. This CDR3 comprises 13 residues.

V and J are TRBV5-1 and TRBJ2-3, with 16 nucleotides matching TRBD2. This CDR3 is built from 18 residues. Germline lookup yields CDR1 SGHRS and CDR2 YFSETQ. With 0 bases clipped from V and 2 bases from J, the junction kept 3 bases outside the gene matches. DNA of the CDR3: TGCGCCAGCAGCTTGGAGGGACTAGCGGGGGGGCCCACAGATACGCAGTATTTT. It is translated as CASSLEGLAGGPTDTQYF. Variable domain in full (rest from reference TRBV5-1 and TRBJ2-3): KAGVTQTPRYLIKTRGQQVTLSCSPISGHRSVSWYQQTPGQGLQFLFEYFSETQRNKGNFPGRFSGRQFSNSRSEMNVSTLELGDSALYLCASSLEGLAGGPTDTQYFGPGTRLTVL.

The chain joins TRBV11-3 to TRBJ1-3, with a possible D match to TRBD1 (5 bases). Germline-derived CDR1 and CDR2 are SGHNT and YENEEA. V lost 3 bases to trimming and J lost 7 bases, with 10 bases between them. The CDR3 sequence is 13 residues long. The CDR3, as DNA: TGTGCCAGCAGCTTTCGACAGCCCAACACCATATATTTT. Translation gives CASSFRQPNTIYF.

This clone was recorded a few times. The V and J genes are TRBV21-1 and TRBJ2-5; the table's D gene call, TRBD2, was not cross checked with the DNA. TRBV21-1 is deemed a pseudogene. The CDR3 length is 12 residues. CDR3 protein: CASSSRGETQYF. For the CDR3, the DNA is TGTGCCAGCAGCTCGCGGGGGGAGACCCAGTACTTC.

This clone was detected only once. The genes are TRBV28 and TRBJ1-1; 8 bases fit TRBD1. V dropped 7 bases and J dropped 0; count of bases not matched to a gene: 4. CDR3 length: 14 residues. From germline, CDR1 is MDHEN and CDR2 SYDVKM. CDR3 region: CASNRGGMNTEAFF. The CDR3 nucleotides read TGTGCCAGCAACAGGGGGGGGATGAACACTGAAGCTTTCTTT.

In its sample, this clone was seen once. The J gene is TRBJ2-3, the V gene TRBV7-7, with a possible D match to TRBD2 (7 bases). The CDR3 totals 17 residues. The germline V and J ends were trimmed by 5 bases and 6 bases, with 24 bases remaining between them. In germline, CDR1 is SSHAT, CDR2 FNYEAQ (reference sequence). This CDR3 is CASSPDQRDRDRDTQYF. The CDR3 nucleotides read TGTGCCAGCAGCCCCGATCAGCGGGACCGAGACAGGGATACGCAGTATTTT.

This chain connects TRBV28 to TRBJ2-3; D gene ambiguous. V lost 5 bases to trimming and J lost 6 bases, with 15 bases between them. The CDR3 length is 14 residues. Germline assignment: CDR1 MDHEN and CDR2 SYDVKM. The CDR3 region has the DNA TGTGCCAGCAGTCCTCTCCTACGGAGCGATACGCAGTATTTT. Amino acids: CASSPLLRSDTQYF.